This entry is about one T cell receptor beta chain. Its antigen is not known. This entry is derived from a study of T cell responses to AZD1222 COVID-19 vaccine. Study findings and constraints: At baseline, seropositivity was found in only a handful of AZD1222 recipients.

The germline V gene has CDR1 LNHDA and CDR2 SQIVND (reference sequence). The CDR3 is 14 amino acids. V was pared by 7 bases and J by 3 bases, with 13 bases between. The protocol was immunoSEQ multiplex PCR, while the TCRdb copy is restricted to in-frame clones and leaves out a portion. The profile shows 90,000 to 120,000 clones, more than 70% of them singletons. This TCR came from an adult in good health. This chain uses TRBV19 with TRBJ1-5; D is unresolved. The input for sequencing was peripheral blood, taken on day 0 of AZD1222 vaccination. The DNA of the CDR3 is TGTGCCAGTACCCCGGCGGGGTACAATCAGCCCCAGCATTTT. Translating it yields CASTPAGYNQPQHF.